A single sample gave rise to the 17 T cell receptor beta chains below, sequenced in a study of CD8 T cells in Susac syndrome. With random hexamers, 0.5 to 1 ug RNA was reverse transcribed. TCRdb processed the immunoSEQ multiplex PCR reads anew with MiXCR; each CDR3 protein has one entry. The sample carries under 200,000 distinct CDR3 sequences, 85% to 95% recorded once. Sequenced: CD4+ T cells from PBMCs. The receptors were gathered from a human donor with Susac syndrome.

The chain links TRBV12-3 or TRBV12-4 to TRBJ2-3, with no clear D. V was pared by 5 bases and J by 2 bases, with 17 bases between. The CDR3 has 16 amino acids. This CDR3 reads CASSPHRAGATDTQYF. The CDR3 nucleotides read TGTGCCAGCAGTCCACACCGGGCAGGCGCCACAGATACGCAGTATTTT.

The V call is TRBV5-1, the J call TRBJ2-1, with 7 bases matching TRBD2. V shed 5 bases and J 3 bases; nucleotides not matched to a gene: 11. Germline CDR1 is SGHRS and CDR2 is YFSETQ. This CDR3 contains 16 residues. The CDR3 DNA follows: TGCGCCAGCAGGGGCGGGGGAGGGGAAAACTACAATGAGCAGTTCTTC. Protein product: CASRGGGGENYNEQFF.

This sequence joins TRBV5-1 and TRBJ1-2, with TRBD1 matching 7 bases. This CDR3 has 14 amino acids. In germline, CDR1 is SGHRS, CDR2 YFSETQ. V dropped 3 bases and J dropped 6; count of bases not matched to a gene: 8. CDR3 residues: CASSSSTGSNGYTF. In DNA, the CDR3 is TGCGCCAGCAGCTCTTCGACAGGGTCAAATGGCTACACCTTC.

The table lists this clonotype with a few counts. The rearrangement links TRBV6-5 to TRBJ2-5, with TRBD1 matching 10 bases. Germline V CDR1 and CDR2: MNHEY, SVGAGI. CDR3 size: 15 residues. J was trimmed by 5 bases and V by 7 bases; bases with no gene match: 10. CDR3 sequence (DNA): TGTGCCAGCAACGCCCTCGGGACAGGGGAGGAGACCCAGTACTTC. Translating it yields CASNALGTGEETQYF.

V and J are TRBV30 and TRBJ2-1; D might be TRBD1 (6 bases). The CDR3 is 14 residues long. Germline V CDR1 and CDR2: GTSNPN, SVGIG (reference sequence). Between the trimmed V and J ends, which lost 2 bases and 4 bases, there was a span of 12 bases. This CDR3 is CAWSIGQSYNEQFF. CDR3 coding DNA: TGTGCCTGGAGTATTGGACAGAGTTACAATGAGCAGTTCTTC.

The CDR3 loop reads CASSQPGQGDEQYF. The CDR3 DNA reads as TGTGCCAGCAGCCAACCGGGACAGGGGGACGAGCAGTACTTC. V gene TRBV3-1 combines with J gene TRBJ2-7; 11 bases agree with TRBD1. Trimming removed 2 bases from V and 5 bases from J; junction bases left unmatched: 2. This CDR3 is built from 14 residues. Germline CDR1 reads LGHDT; CDR2 reads YNNKEL (reference sequence).

The chain has TRBV2 and TRBJ1-1; TRBD1 is a possible D gene (5 bases). The CDR3 loop spans 14 amino acids. V was cut by 6 bases and J by 4 bases, with 15 bases left in between. CDR1 and CDR2 from the germline V gene are SNHLY and FYNNEI. CDR3 residues: CASRGTGGGTEAFF. The CDR3 DNA reads TGTGCCAGCAGGGGGACGGGTGGGGGCACTGAAGCTTTCTTT.

This chain joins TRBV7-9 and TRBJ2-2; D remains unclear. V lost 2 bases, J lost 4 bases, and 11 bases lay in between. Germline values: CDR1 SEHNR, CDR2 FQNEAQ (reference sequence). The CDR3 covers 15 residues. CDR3 amino acids: CASSLSAGGTGELFF. The CDR3 coding sequence is TGTGCCAGCAGCTTAAGTGCCGGCGGCACCGGGGAGCTGTTTTTT. Combining the CDR3 with reference TRBV7-9 and TRBJ2-2 gives the whole variable domain DTGVSQNPRHKITKRGQNVTFRCDPISEHNRLYWYRQTLGQGPEFLTYFQNEAQLEKSRLLSDRFSAERPKGSFSTLEIQRTEQGDSAMYLCASSLSAGGTGELFFGEGSRLTVL.

This chain connects TRBV3-1 to TRBJ2-5; 8 nucleotides line up with TRBD1. This CDR3 has 16 amino acids. The V and J ends lost 2 bases and 0 bases, in that order; junction bases with no gene match: 5. Germline V lookup: CDR1 LGHDT, CDR2 YNNKEL (reference sequence). The CDR3 reads CASSQRTGKYQETQYF. CDR3 in DNA: TGTGCCAGCAGCCAAAGGACAGGGAAGTACCAAGAGACCCAGTACTTC.

V gene TRBV7-2 combines with J gene TRBJ2-1; tentative D call: TRBD2 (7 bases). Germline CDR1 SGHTA, CDR2 FQGNSA. The length of the CDR3 is 15 residues. V was trimmed by 8 bases and J by 4 bases, leaving 18 bases between them. CDR3: CASSIGGDLYNEQFF. Written as DNA, the CDR3 is TGTGCCAGCTCCATAGGGGGGGACCTATACAATGAGCAGTTCTTC. Complete variable domain (other parts from reference TRBV7-2 and TRBJ2-1): GAGVSQSPSNKVTEKGKDVELRCDPISGHTALYWYRQSLGQGLEFLIYFQGNSAPDKSGLPSDRFSAERTGGSVSTLTIQRTQQEDSAVYLCASSIGGDLYNEQFFGPGTRLTVL.

Here the CDR3 DNA reads TGTGCCAGCAGCCAAGATTTTTTGTCATACGAGCAGTACTTC. It is translated as CASSQDFLSYEQYF. The gene calls are TRBV4-2 and TRBJ2-7; no clear D. Trimming shortened V by 0 bases and J by 4 bases, and 10 bases separated the two germline ends. The CDR3 covers 14 residues. Germline assignment: CDR1 LGHNA and CDR2 YNFKEQ.

V usage is TRBV20-1 and J usage is TRBJ2-7; the match to TRBD2 covers 9 bases. The junction had 3 bases not matched to a gene; V was cut back by 3 bases and J by 0 bases. CDR3 length: 14 residues. CDR1 is DFQATT and CDR2 is SNEGSKA in the germline V gene (reference sequence). In nucleotides, the CDR3 is TGCAGTGCTAGTCCTAGCGGGGCCTCCTACGAGCAGTACTTC. Protein sequence: CSASPSGASYEQYF.

A few counts support this clonotype. V gene TRBV6-5 combines with J gene TRBJ1-5; D unresolved. The CDR3 covers 13 residues. Trimming removed 2 bases from V and 7 bases from J, with 9 bases in between. Germline CDR1 MNHEY, CDR2 SVGAGI. The CDR3 DNA reads as TGTGCCAGCAGTTACGACGGGAGGCAGCCCCAGCATTTT. Protein product: CASSYDGRQPQHF.

The rearrangement links TRBV30 to TRBJ2-1; 10 bases line up with TRBD2. Trimming at V came to 0 bases and at J to 7 bases, leaving 9 bases not matched to a gene. The CDR3 extends over 16 amino acids. Germline V gene sequence: CDR1 GTSNPN, CDR2 SVGIG (reference sequence). CDR3 in amino acids: CAWSVRAGGELNEQFF. The DNA of the CDR3 is TGTGCCTGGAGTGTACGAGCGGGGGGGGAACTAAATGAGCAGTTCTTC.

The V and J genes are TRBV29-1 and TRBJ1-4; possibly TRBD1 for D (5 bases). Germline V gene lookup returns CDR1 SQVTM and CDR2 ANQGSEA. Trimming shortened V by 5 bases and J by 7 bases, and 14 bases separated the two germline ends. The CDR3 runs 13 residues. CDR3 sequence (DNA): TGCAGCGTTTCAGACAGTCTGGGTGAAAAACTGTTTTTT. Translation gives CSVSDSLGEKLFF. The full variable domain, rest sourced from reference TRBV29-1 and TRBJ1-4, is SAVISQKPSRDICQRGTSLTIQCQVDSQVTMMFWYRQQPGQSLTLIATANQGSEATYESGFVIDKFPISRPNLTFSTLTVSNMSPEDSSIYLCSVSDSLGEKLFFGSGTQLSVL.

The genes are TRBV5-6 and TRBJ2-7; 7 bases are shared with TRBD1. J was trimmed by 0 bases and V by 2 bases; bases with no gene match: 8. CDR3 length: 16 amino acids. Germline V lookup: CDR1 SGHDT, CDR2 YYEEEE. The CDR3 DNA reads as TGTGCCAGCAGCTTTTGGTGGGGACAGAGCTCCTACGAGCAGTACTTC. The encoded protein is CASSFWWGQSSYEQYF.

This chain uses TRBV7-2 with TRBJ1-2, with D perhaps TRBD1 (6 bases). The V gene's germline CDR1 is SGHTA and CDR2 FQGNSA. The CDR3 contains 14 residues. V was cut by 4 bases and J by 2 bases, with 11 bases left in between. In nucleotides, the CDR3 is TGTGCCAGCAGCTCACAGGGTTCAAACTATGGCTACACCTTC. Amino acid sequence: CASSSQGSNYGYTF.